One and the same sample provided the 20 T cell receptor beta chains below, sequenced in a study of blood T cell repertoires in COVID-19. This table comes from immunoSEQ multiplex PCR, and its TCRdb copy is limited to in-frame clones, with some not included. The data hold 13,000 to 15,000 clones, with roughly nine tenths observed a single time. The sequencing input was peripheral blood. The receptor source for this set is a human donor in a cohort sampled during active COVID-19.

The chain employs TRBV29-1 and TRBJ1-4; 7 nucleotides agree with TRBD1. This CDR3 contains 14 residues. The germline gives CDR1 SQVTM, CDR2 ANQGSEA. V lost 7 bases to trimming and J lost 7 bases; unmatched junction nucleotides: 12. The CDR3 loop reads CSASTGASLEKLFF. The CDR3 bases are TGCAGCGCCTCAACAGGGGCCTCCCTTGAAAAACTGTTTTTT.

V is TRBV6-5 and J is TRBJ1-4; TRBD1 matches at 9 bases. This CDR3 is built from 14 residues. With 6 bases clipped from V and 5 bases from J, the junction kept 4 bases outside the gene matches. CDR1 is MNHEY, CDR2 SVGAGI, per germline. Written as DNA, the CDR3 is TGTGCCAGCAGCCAGGACAGGGGAAATGAAAAACTGTTTTTT. As protein: CASSQDRGNEKLFF.

The chain combines TRBV6-2 or TRBV6-3 with TRBJ2-2; 8 nucleotides line up with TRBD1. Germline values: CDR1 MNHEY, CDR2 SVGEGT. CDR3 length: 15 residues. V dropped 5 bases and J dropped 5; count of bases not matched to a gene: 7. CDR3 in DNA: TGTGCCAGCAGTCCGTTACGACAGGGGACCGGGGAGCTGTTTTTT. Its protein product is CASSPLRQGTGELFF.

DNA for the CDR3: TGCGCCAGCAGCTGGAGGACAGGCGGAGCCGGCTACACCTTC. Translation: CASSWRTGGAGYTF. The J gene is TRBJ1-2, the V gene TRBV5-1; the match to TRBD1 covers 7 bases. The CDR3 is 14 amino acids. Germline V gives CDR1 SGHRS, CDR2 YFSETQ. The V segment lost 3 bases and the J segment 8 bases; nucleotides outside the gene matches: 10.

The rearrangement links TRBV5-1 to TRBJ2-7; perhaps TRBD2 as D (5 bases). The V gene's germline CDR1 is SGHRS and CDR2 YFSETQ. This CDR3 has 15 residues. V lost 1 base, J lost 6 bases, and 17 bases lay in between. The CDR3 nucleotides read TGCGCCAGCAGCTTGTCTGGACGGGGTGAGGTCGAGCAGTACTTC. This encodes CASSLSGRGEVEQYF.

The chain combines TRBV2 with TRBJ2-1; 8 positions match TRBD1. V shed 6 bases and J 15 bases; nucleotides not matched to a gene: 7. The CDR3 contains 11 residues. Looked up from germline, CDR1 is SNHLY and CDR2 is FYNNEI. This CDR3 reads CASRAGGEGFF. In DNA form, the CDR3 reads TGTGCCAGCAGAGCAGGGGGCGAGGGGTTCTTC.

The gene calls are TRBV5-1 and TRBJ1-3, with D maybe TRBD1 (6 bases). CDR1 is SGHRS and CDR2 is YFSETQ in the germline V gene. V gave up 0 bases and J gave up 0 bases, with 10 bases separating them. There are 16 residues in the CDR3. The CDR3 sequence is CASSLEGVSSGNTIYF. The CDR3 DNA reads TGCGCCAGCAGCTTGGAGGGGGTTTCCTCTGGAAACACCATATATTTT.

The rearrangement joins TRBV2 to TRBJ2-7, with D tentatively TRBD2 (5 bases). Looked up from germline, CDR1 is SNHLY and CDR2 is FYNNEI. The CDR3 sequence is 11 residues long. Trimming cost V 6 bases and J 7 bases, with 10 bases left between them. The CDR3 reads CASRGPGEQYF. In nucleotides, the CDR3 is TGTGCCAGCAGGGGCCCGGGGGAGCAGTACTTC.

The chain combines TRBV28 with TRBJ2-1; 11 bases line up with TRBD2. The length of the CDR3 is 15 residues. The ends lost 3 bases at V and 8 bases at J; junction bases unmatched: 6. Germline V gives CDR1 MDHEN, CDR2 SYDVKM. The CDR3 loop reads CASSFRLAGSDEQFF. As DNA, the CDR3 is TGTGCCAGCAGTTTCCGACTAGCGGGATCGGATGAGCAGTTCTTC.

This chain connects TRBV21-1 to TRBJ1-2. TRBV21-1 is an annotated pseudogene. The CDR3 has 15 residues. CDR3 DNA: TGTGCCAGCAGCAAATTTGGAGGGCTAGGCTATGGCTACACCTTC. Protein: CASSKFGGLGYGYTF.

This chain connects TRBV28 to TRBJ1-1, with a tentative D call TRBD1 (6 bases). This CDR3 has 12 amino acids. Trimming removed 8 bases at V and 4 bases at J, with 11 bases between. The V gene's germline CDR1 is MDHEN and CDR2 SYDVKM. CDR3 amino acids: CASRTAGTEAFF. The DNA for the CDR3 is TGTGCCAGCCGGACAGCCGGCACTGAAGCTTTCTTT. Full variable domain (rest looked up from reference TRBV28 and TRBJ1-1): DVKVTQSSRYLVKRTGEKVFLECVQDMDHENMFWYRQDPGLGLRLIYFSYDVKMKEKGDIPEGYSVSREKKERFSLILESASTNQTSMYLCASRTAGTEAFFGQGTRLTVV.

The chain carries TRBV1 and TRBJ2-1; TRBD2, the table's D call, was not compared with the DNA. TRBV1 is designated a pseudogene. This CDR3 comprises 15 residues. CDR3 loop: CTSSQPLTRYNEQFF. In DNA form, the CDR3 reads TGCACCAGCAGCCAACCTCTCACTAGGTACAATGAGCAGTTCTTC.

This chain connects TRBV24-1 to TRBJ2-1; TRBD2 aligns across 7 bases. V trimming: 5 bases; J trimming: 8 bases; junction bases outside the gene matches: 5. The CDR3 contains 13 residues. Germline V gene data show CDR1 as KGHDR and CDR2 as SFDVKD. Here the CDR3 DNA reads TGTGCCACCAGTGTCGGACTAGGCCATGAGCAGTTCTTC. Encoded protein: CATSVGLGHEQFF.

This clone appeared a few times. The chain uses TRBV5-5 and TRBJ1-6, with a possible D match to TRBD1 (6 bases). Trimming stripped 0 bases from V and 4 bases from J, with 11 bases between. The germline V gene has CDR1 SGHKS and CDR2 YYEKEE (reference sequence). This CDR3 spans 16 amino acids. Written as DNA, the CDR3 is TGTGCCAGCAGCTTGGTAGGGACACCTTATAATTCACCCCTCCACTTT. It is translated as CASSLVGTPYNSPLHF.

The chain has TRBV5-4 and TRBJ2-2, with TRBD1 identical over 10 bases. J gave up 6 bases and V 3 bases, and 8 bases lay outside the gene matches. CDR3 length: 16 amino acids. Germline V gene lookup returns CDR1 SGHNT and CDR2 YYREEE (reference sequence). The CDR3 here is CASSSADRGRAGELFF. The CDR3 nucleotides read TGTGCCAGCAGCTCAGCAGACAGGGGGCGCGCCGGGGAGCTGTTTTTT.

DNA of the CDR3: TGTGCCAGCAGTACCGACAGGGACGTTTACGAGCAGTACTTC. Amino acids: CASSTDRDVYEQYF. This chain links TRBV27 with TRBJ2-7; TRBD1 aligns across 7 bases. Unmatched junction bases numbered 8, after V lost 5 bases and J lost 4 bases. This CDR3 is 14 amino acids long. Germline V CDR1 and CDR2: MNHEY, SMNVEV (reference sequence).

About this clone: Sequence at one end of the junction differs from germline and may be a read error. The chain employs TRBV15 and TRBJ2-7, with 7 nucleotides matching TRBD1. This CDR3 has 22 residues. Per the germline V gene, CDR1 is LNHNV and CDR2 is YYDKDF (reference sequence). The CDR3 DNA follows: TGTGCCACCAGCCGAGACGATCCAAGGGGACAGTACTCTCCGGGCAGTACCTACGAGCAGTACTTC. It encodes CATSRDDPRGQYSPGSTYEQYF.

The chain has TRBV4-2 and TRBJ1-1; D is possibly TRBD1 (5 bases). Trimming took off 3 bases at V and 5 bases at J, with 10 bases between the two ends. This CDR3 spans 13 amino acids. Germline CDR1 is LGHNA and CDR2 is YNFKEQ. CDR3 residues: CASSQTGTTEAFF. The DNA of the CDR3 is TGTGCCAGCAGCCAGACCGGGACTACTGAAGCTTTCTTT.

CDR3 sequence reads: CASSLPEDTQYF. DNA of the CDR3: TGCGCCAGCAGCCTCCCTGAGGATACGCAGTATTTT. The chain is built from TRBV5-1 and TRBJ2-3, with D unclear. The germline V gene encodes CDR1 SGHRS and CDR2 YFSETQ. The CDR3 totals 12 residues. The V gene lost 4 bases and the J gene lost 6 bases, with 9 bases spanning the gap.

The V and J genes are TRBV4-1 and TRBJ1-5; 7 bases agree with TRBD1. V lost 7 bases to trimming and J lost 2 bases; unmatched junction nucleotides: 8. The germline V gene has CDR1 MGHRA and CDR2 YSYEKL. This CDR3 is built from 15 residues. CDR3 amino acids: CASITDREGNQPQHF. The CDR3 coding sequence is TGCGCCAGCATCACCGACAGGGAAGGCAATCAGCCCCAGCATTTT.